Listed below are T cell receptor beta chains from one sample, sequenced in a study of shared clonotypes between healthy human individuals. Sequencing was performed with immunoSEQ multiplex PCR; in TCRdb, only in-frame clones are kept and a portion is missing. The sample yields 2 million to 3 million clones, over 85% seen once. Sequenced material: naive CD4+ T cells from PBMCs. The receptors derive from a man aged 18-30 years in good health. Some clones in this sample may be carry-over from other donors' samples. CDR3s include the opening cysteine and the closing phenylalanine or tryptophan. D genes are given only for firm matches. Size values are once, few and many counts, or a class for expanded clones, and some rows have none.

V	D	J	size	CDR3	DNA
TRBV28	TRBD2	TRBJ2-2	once	CASSFSSGRPTGELFF	TGTGCCAGCAGTTTTTCCAGCGGGAGACCCACCGGGGAGCTGTTTTTT
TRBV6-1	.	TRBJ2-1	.	CASRVEVQVYNEQFF	TGTGCCAGCAGAGTGGAAGTTCAGGTATACAATGAGCAGTTCTTC
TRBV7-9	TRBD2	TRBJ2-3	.	CASSSGTSGGRDTQYF	TGTGCCAGCAGCTCGGGGACTAGCGGGGGTCGAGATACGCAGTATTTT
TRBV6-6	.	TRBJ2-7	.	CASRTAGSYEQYF	TGTGCCAGCAGGACTGCGGGCTCCTACGAGCAGTACTTC
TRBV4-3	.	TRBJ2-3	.	CASSREFVVVDTQYF	TGCGCCAGCAGCCGAGAGTTTGTTGTGGTCGATACGCAGTATTTT
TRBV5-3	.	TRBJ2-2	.	CARSSGRPNTGELFF	TGTGCCAGAAGCTCCGGGCGACCTAACACCGGGGAGCTGTTTTTT
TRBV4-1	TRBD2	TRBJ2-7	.	CASSLGTSGSVYEQYF	TGCGCCAGCAGCCTCGGGACTAGCGGGAGTGTCTACGAGCAGTACTTC
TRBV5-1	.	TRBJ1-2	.	CASSLIGPQGYTF	TGCGCCAGCAGCTTAATTGGCCCGCAAGGCTACACCTTC
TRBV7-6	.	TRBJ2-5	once	CASSPVAGETQYF	TGTGCCAGCAGCCCCGTAGCCGGAGAGACCCAGTACTTC
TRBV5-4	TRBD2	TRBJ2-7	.	CASSLSGRGYDEQYF	TGTGCCAGCAGCCTTAGCGGGAGGGGCTACGACGAGCAGTACTTC
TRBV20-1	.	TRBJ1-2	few	CSASHPYF	TGCAGTGCTAGTCACCCCTACTTC
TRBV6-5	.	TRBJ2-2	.	CASSLQDRNTGELFF	TGTGCCAGCAGTCTACAGGACCGAAACACCGGGGAGCTGTTTTTT
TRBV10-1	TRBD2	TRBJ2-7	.	CASSDPPELAGYFEQYF	TGCGCCAGCAGTGACCCGCCCGAACTAGCGGGATACTTCGAGCAGTACTTC
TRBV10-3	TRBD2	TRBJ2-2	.	CAIRLADPHGELFF	TGTGCCATAAGACTAGCGGACCCACACGGGGAGCTGTTTTTT
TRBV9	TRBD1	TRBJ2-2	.	CASSVVGTANTGELFF	TGTGCCAGCAGCGTAGTGGGGACAGCGAACACCGGGGAGCTGTTTTTT
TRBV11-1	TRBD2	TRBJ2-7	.	CASSMAPGLATYEQYF	TGTGCCAGCAGCATGGCCCCGGGACTAGCTACTTACGAGCAGTACTTC
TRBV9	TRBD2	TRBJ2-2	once	CASSVVSGTNTGELFF	TGTGCCAGCAGCGTAGTAAGCGGGACTAACACCGGGGAGCTGTTTTTT
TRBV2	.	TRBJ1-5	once	CAGSGNLGNQPQHF	TGTGCCGGTTCGGGGAATTTGGGCAATCAGCCCCAGCATTTT
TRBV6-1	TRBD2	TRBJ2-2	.	CASSETSGSDTGELFF	TGTGCCAGCAGTGAAACTAGCGGGAGCGATACCGGGGAGCTGTTTTTT
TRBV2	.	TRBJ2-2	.	CATKIRVPTAGELFF	TGTGCCACAAAAATCCGGGTCCCCACGGCCGGGGAGCTGTTTTTT
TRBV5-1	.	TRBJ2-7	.	CASSLVAGTPAYEQYF	TGCGCCAGCAGCTTGGTCGCCGGGACTCCGGCCTACGAGCAGTACTTC
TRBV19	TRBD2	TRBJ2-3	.	CASSKEPLTSGRITSTDTQYF	TGTGCCAGTAGCAAAGAACCTCTGACTAGCGGGAGGATCACTAGCACAGATACGCAGTATTTT
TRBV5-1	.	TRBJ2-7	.	CASSLNVRQASNEQYF	TGCGCCAGCAGCTTGAATGTTCGGCAGGCAAGTAACGAGCAGTACTTC
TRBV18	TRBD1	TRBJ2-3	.	CASSLDRGLITDTQYF	TGTGCCAGCTCACTTGACAGGGGGCTTATCACAGATACGCAGTATTTT
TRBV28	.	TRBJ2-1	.	CASSPDNEQFF	TGTGCCAGCAGTCCAGATAATGAGCAGTTCTTC
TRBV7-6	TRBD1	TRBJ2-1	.	CASSLRGQGSYNEQFF	TGTGCCAGCAGCTTAAGAGGACAGGGCTCCTACAATGAGCAGTTCTTC
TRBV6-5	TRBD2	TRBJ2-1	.	CASSPSGSYNEQFF	TGTGCCAGCAGTCCTAGCGGGTCCTACAATGAGCAGTTCTTC
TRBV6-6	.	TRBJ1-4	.	CASSLHSEKLFF	TGTGCCAGCAGTTTGCACAGTGAAAAACTGTTTTTT
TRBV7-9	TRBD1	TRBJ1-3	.	CASSITRGQGNSGNTIYF	TGTGCCAGCAGCATCACAAGGGGGCAGGGGAACTCTGGAAACACCATATATTTT
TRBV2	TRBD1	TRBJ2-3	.	CASSLQGASTDTQYF	TGTGCCAGCAGCCTACAGGGGGCGTCCACAGATACGCAGTATTTT
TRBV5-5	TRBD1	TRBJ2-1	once	CASTTQETGGNNEQFF	TGTGCCAGCACCACCCAAGAGACAGGGGGGAACAATGAGCAGTTCTTC
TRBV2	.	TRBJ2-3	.	CASQYFTDTQYF	TGTGCCAGCCAGTACTTCACAGATACGCAGTATTTT
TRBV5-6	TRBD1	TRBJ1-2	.	CASSRNRGRATTYGYTF	TGTGCCAGCAGCAGAAACAGGGGCCGTGCCACCACCTATGGCTACACCTTC
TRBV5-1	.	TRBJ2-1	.	CASSSWSGSSSYNEQFF	TGCGCCAGCAGCTCGTGGTCAGGGAGCAGCTCCTACAATGAGCAGTTCTTC
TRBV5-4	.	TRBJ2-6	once	CASSLGGAGGANVLTF	TGTGCCAGCAGCCTCGGAGGGGCAGGTGGGGCCAACGTCCTGACTTTC
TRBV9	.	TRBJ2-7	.	CASSVGATTYEQYF	TGTGCCAGCAGCGTAGGGGCTACCACTTACGAGCAGTACTTC
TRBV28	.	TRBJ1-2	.	CASSDSFPFHYTF	TGTGCCAGCAGTGATAGCTTCCCCTTCCACTACACCTTC
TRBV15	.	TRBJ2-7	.	CATSRAYRSSYEQYF	TGTGCCACCAGCAGAGCATACAGGAGCTCCTACGAGCAGTACTTC
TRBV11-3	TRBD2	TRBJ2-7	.	CASSLARGSVGEQYF	TGTGCCAGCAGCTTAGCGCGCGGGAGCGTAGGAGAGCAGTACTTC
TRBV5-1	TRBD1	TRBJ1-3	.	CASSPSTGAGNTIYF	TGCGCCAGCAGCCCTTCGACAGGGGCTGGAAACACCATATATTTT
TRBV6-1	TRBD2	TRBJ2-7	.	CASTNPGGAPLRYF	TGTGCCAGCACCAACCCCGGGGGGGCCCCCCTTAGGTACTTC
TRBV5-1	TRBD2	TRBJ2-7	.	CASSATSAAYEQYF	TGCGCCAGCAGCGCTACTAGCGCTGCCTACGAGCAGTACTTC
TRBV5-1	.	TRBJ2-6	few	CASSLGSGANVLTF	TGCGCCAGCAGCTTGGGTTCTGGGGCCAACGTCCTGACTTTC
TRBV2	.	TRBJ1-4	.	CASSERSGSHEKLFF	TGTGCCAGCAGTGAAAGAAGTGGGAGTCATGAAAAACTGTTTTTT
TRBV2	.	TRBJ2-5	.	CASSGRGRARETQYF	TGTGCCAGCAGTGGACGGGGAAGGGCGCGAGAGACCCAGTACTTC
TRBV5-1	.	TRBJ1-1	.	CASSLTENTEAFF	TGCGCCAGCAGCTTGACAGAAAACACTGAAGCTTTCTTT
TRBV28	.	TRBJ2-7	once	CASSLGLQGVTYEQYF	TGTGCCAGCAGTTTGGGGTTACAGGGTGTCACCTACGAGCAGTACTTC
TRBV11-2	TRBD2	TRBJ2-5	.	CASSRAGYQETQYF	TGTGCCAGCAGCCGAGCGGGGTACCAAGAGACCCAGTACTTC
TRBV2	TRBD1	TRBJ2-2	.	CASKGQGGNTGELFF	TGTGCCAGCAAGGGACAGGGAGGTAACACCGGGGAGCTGTTTTTT
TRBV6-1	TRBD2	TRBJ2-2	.	CASSELAGATGELFF	TGTGCCAGCAGTGAACTAGCGGGAGCTACCGGGGAGCTGTTTTTT
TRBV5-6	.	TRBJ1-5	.	CASSLGLTNQPQHF	TGTGCCAGCAGCTTGGGGCTTACAAATCAGCCCCAGCATTTT
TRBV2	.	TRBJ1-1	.	CASSRDWNTEAFF	TGTGCCAGCAGTCGCGATTGGAACACTGAAGCTTTCTTT
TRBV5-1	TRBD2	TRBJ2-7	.	CASSLGTRVPYEQYF	TGCGCCAGCAGCTTGGGGACTAGGGTCCCCTACGAGCAGTACTTC
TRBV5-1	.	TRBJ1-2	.	CASSLDVLNYGYTF	TGCGCCAGCAGCTTGGACGTCTTGAACTATGGCTACACCTTC
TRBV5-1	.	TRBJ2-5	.	CASSLGGAEQQETQYF	TGCGCCAGCAGCTTGGGAGGGGCTGAACAGCAAGAGACCCAGTACTTC